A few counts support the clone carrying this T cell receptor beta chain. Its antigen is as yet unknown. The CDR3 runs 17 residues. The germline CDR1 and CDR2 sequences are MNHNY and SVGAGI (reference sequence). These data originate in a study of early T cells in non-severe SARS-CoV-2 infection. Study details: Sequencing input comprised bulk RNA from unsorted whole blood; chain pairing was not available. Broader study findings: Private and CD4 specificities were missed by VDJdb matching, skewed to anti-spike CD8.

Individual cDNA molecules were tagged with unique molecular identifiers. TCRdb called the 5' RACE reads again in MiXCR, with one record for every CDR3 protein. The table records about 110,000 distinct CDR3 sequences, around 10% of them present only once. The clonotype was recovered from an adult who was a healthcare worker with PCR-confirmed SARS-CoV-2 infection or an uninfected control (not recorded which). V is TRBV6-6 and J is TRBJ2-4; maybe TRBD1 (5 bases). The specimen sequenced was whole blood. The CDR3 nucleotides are TGTGCGAACAGGATGGGGTTTCGTGGGATGGCCAAAAACATTCAGTACTTC. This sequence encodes CANRMGFRGMAKNIQYF.